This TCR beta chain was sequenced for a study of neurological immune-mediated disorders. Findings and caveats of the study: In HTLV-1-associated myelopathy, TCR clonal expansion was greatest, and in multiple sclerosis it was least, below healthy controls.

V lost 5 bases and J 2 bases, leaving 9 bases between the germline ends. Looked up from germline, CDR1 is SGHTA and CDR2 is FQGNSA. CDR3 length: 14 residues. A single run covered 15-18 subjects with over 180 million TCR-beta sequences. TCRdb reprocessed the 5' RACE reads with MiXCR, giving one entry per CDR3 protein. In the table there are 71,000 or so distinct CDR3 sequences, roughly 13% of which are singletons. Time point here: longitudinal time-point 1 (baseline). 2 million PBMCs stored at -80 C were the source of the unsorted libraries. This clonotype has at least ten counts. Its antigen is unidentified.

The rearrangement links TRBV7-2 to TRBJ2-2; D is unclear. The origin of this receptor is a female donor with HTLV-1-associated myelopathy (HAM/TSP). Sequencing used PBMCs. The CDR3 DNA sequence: TGTGCCAGCAGCCAAGGGCCTAACACCGGGGAGCTGTTTTTT. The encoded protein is CASSQGPNTGELFF.